The rows below give T cell receptor beta chains drawn from one sample of a study of CD8+ T cells in alopecia areata. The table came from immunoSEQ multiplex PCR; TCRdb's copy has only in-frame clones and leaves some out. The sample lists 90,000 to 130,000 clones; roughly 50% were seen once. The sample in question was CD8+ T cells sorted from blood, obtained at week 24, from a patient treated with tofacitinib. All receptors derive from a human donor with alopecia areata. Each CDR3 is given with its conserved first and last residue. A D gene is named only where the DNA matches it firmly. Not every row has a clone size; where given, it reads once, few, many or a size class.

abundance	v_gene	d_gene	j_gene	CDR3nt	CDR3aa
-	TRBV27	-	TRBJ2-2	TGTGCCAGCAGTTTGGACAAGAACACCGGGGAGCTGTTTTTT	CASSLDKNTGELFF
-	TRBV5-6	-	TRBJ1-2	TGTGCCAGCAGCCAACAGGGCCACTATGGCTACACCTTC	CASSQQGHYGYTF
-	TRBV5-1	-	TRBJ2-5	TGCGCCAGCAGCTTATCGGGGGACATTCTTTTGGGAGAGACCCAGTACTTC	CASSLSGDILLGETQYF
-	TRBV30	-	TRBJ2-7	TGTGCCTGGGAAGACAGTCCCCTCGAGCAGTACTTC	CAWEDSPLEQYF
-	TRBV7-3	-	TRBJ2-7	TGTGCCAGCGGCGGGCCCCTGGGCTACGAGCAGTACTTC	CASGGPLGYEQYF
-	TRBV13	TRBD1	TRBJ2-7	TGTGCCAGCAGCTCCCTCCGGGACAGGGGCTACGAGCAGTACTTC	CASSSLRDRGYEQYF
-	TRBV6-5	-	TRBJ2-1	TGTGCCAGCAGTTCTAACAGGGATCGGGGCAATGAGCAGTTCTTC	CASSSNRDRGNEQFF
-	TRBV6-5	-	TRBJ1-1	TGTGCCAGCAGACCAGGGGAGGAGGGTAACACTGAAGCTTTCTTT	CASRPGEEGNTEAFF
-	TRBV27	-	TRBJ2-5	TGTGCCACCCGCCAGGGAGAGACCCAGTACTTC	CATRQGETQYF
-	TRBV18	-	TRBJ2-2	TGTGCCAGCTCACCTCCGAACCTGAACACCGGGGAGCTGTTTTTT	CASSPPNLNTGELFF
-	TRBV19	-	TRBJ1-1	TGTGCCAGTAGTAAACAGAACACTGAAGCTTTCTTT	CASSKQNTEAFF
-	TRBV5-6	-	TRBJ2-7	TGTGCCAGCAGCTCAATCGGGACGGAATCCTACGAGCAGTACTTC	CASSSIGTESYEQYF
few	TRBV29-1	-	TRBJ2-5	TGCAGCGTCCCGGAGAGGGGTAGCGAGACCCAGTACTTC	CSVPERGSETQYF
once	TRBV10-2	-	TRBJ1-2	TGCGCCAGCAGTGATGAGGATGGCTACACCTTC	CASSDEDGYTF
few	TRBV30	TRBD1	TRBJ1-2	TGTGCCTGGGTACAGGGGTTGGTTGGCTACACCTTC	CAWVQGLVGYTF
-	TRBV9	-	TRBJ2-7	TGTGCCAGCAGCGTATACAGTGGAACCTCCTACGAGCAGTACTTC	CASSVYSGTSYEQYF
-	TRBV7-9	-	TRBJ1-6	TGTGCCAGCAGCCCGGGCCGTGGAGCACCCCTCCACTTT	CASSPGRGAPLHF
-	TRBV4-1	TRBD2	TRBJ2-2	TGCGCCAGCAGCCAAGGGGGAGGGCTCACCGGGGAGCTGTTTTTT	CASSQGGGLTGELFF
-	TRBV4-2	-	TRBJ2-7	TGTGCCAGCAGCCTTAACTCCGGCTACGAGCAGTACTTC	CASSLNSGYEQYF
-	TRBV27	-	TRBJ1-6	TGTGCCAGCAGTTTACTAGGGTTTGATTCACCCCTCCACTTT	CASSLLGFDSPLHF
few	TRBV29-1	TRBD1	TRBJ2-6	TGCAGCGTTGAGGGGGACAGGGATGGGGCCAACGTCCTGACTTTC	CSVEGDRDGANVLTF
-	TRBV13	-	TRBJ2-5	TGTGCCAGCAGCTTAGAGAGGGACCAAGAGACCCAGTACTTC	CASSLERDQETQYF
few	TRBV7-2	-	TRBJ2-7	TGTGCCAGCAGCTTAGGGGGTACCAGGACGGACCTCTACGAGCAGTACTTC	CASSLGGTRTDLYEQYF
-	TRBV13	-	TRBJ2-7	TGTGCCAGCAGCTTAGGGGGACTCCCAAGCTCCTACGAGCAGTACTTC	CASSLGGLPSSYEQYF
-	TRBV4-1	TRBD1	TRBJ1-1	TGCGCCAGCAGCCAAGGGACAGGGGCGGGGGAAACTGAAGCTTTCTTT	CASSQGTGAGETEAFF
-	TRBV13	-	TRBJ2-7	TGTGCCAGCAGCTTAGGCGTAGCAGGGTACGAGCAGTACTTC	CASSLGVAGYEQYF
-	TRBV27	TRBD1	TRBJ1-6	TGTGCCAGCAGTTTCACAGGGGGCAATTCACCCCTCCACTTT	CASSFTGGNSPLHF
-	TRBV6-5	TRBD2	TRBJ2-7	TGTGCCAGCAGTTACTCGACTAGCGGGGGCTACGAGCAGTACTTC	CASSYSTSGGYEQYF
-	TRBV27	-	TRBJ2-2	TGTGCCAGCAGTTTATGGGCGGGATCGAACACCGGGGAGCTGTTTTTT	CASSLWAGSNTGELFF
-	TRBV18	-	TRBJ1-5	TGTGCCAGCTCACCGGCGACCACAGATCAGCCCCAGCATTTT	CASSPATTDQPQHF
few	TRBV11-2	-	TRBJ2-1	TGTGCCAGCAGCATGGGGGGGCCCCCCTACAATGAGCAGTTCTTC	CASSMGGPPYNEQFF
few	TRBV7-9	-	TRBJ1-3	TGTGCCAGCAGCGCCCCCCGGCCTGGCGAAAACACCATATATTTT	CASSAPRPGENTIYF
few	TRBV27	TRBD1	TRBJ1-2	TGTGCCAGCAGTTTAATACAGGGGGAGGTAGTCACCTTC	CASSLIQGEVVTF
-	TRBV5-1	TRBD1	TRBJ1-2	TGCGCCAGCAGCCCCTATTTGGGACAGACCTATGGCTACACCTTC	CASSPYLGQTYGYTF
-	TRBV29-1	-	TRBJ1-1	TGCAGCGTAAAGTTTGGGGCGGCGAACACTGAAGCTTTCTTT	CSVKFGAANTEAFF
-	TRBV10-2	-	TRBJ1-2	TGCGCCAGCACCGTTGGACCGCACTATGGCTACACCTTC	CASTVGPHYGYTF
-	TRBV13	-	TRBJ2-7	TGTGCCAGCAGCTTGGCCCTCCGGAGGGAAAGGTCCTACGAGCAGTACTTC	CASSLALRRERSYEQYF
-	TRBV27	-	TRBJ2-2	TGTGCCAGCAGTTTATCTACAGGCTCGAACACCGGGGAGCTGTTTTTT	CASSLSTGSNTGELFF
-	TRBV6-5	-	TRBJ2-2	TGTGCCAGCAGTCCATCCAAGGTCACCGGGGAGCTGTTTTTT	CASSPSKVTGELFF
-	TRBV10-3	-	TRBJ2-1	TGTGCCATCAGTGAGTCGAGTGGGGGTCCCCCGGAGAATGAGCAGTTCTTC	CAISESSGGPPENEQFF
-	TRBV27	-	TRBJ2-7	TGTGCCAGCACCCCAGAGGGGGGCCGTACCTACGAGCAGTACTTC	CASTPEGGRTYEQYF
-	TRBV5-8	TRBD1	TRBJ1-2	TGTGCCAGCAGCCCCGGGACAGTCTTCTATGGCTACACCTTC	CASSPGTVFYGYTF
once	TRBV27	-	TRBJ2-5	TGTGCCAGCAGTTTTACCGGGACGGGGGAGACCCAGTACTTC	CASSFTGTGETQYF
-	TRBV7-3	TRBD1	TRBJ1-1	TGTGCCAGCAGCCGGGACAGGAACACTGAAGCTTTCTTT	CASSRDRNTEAFF
-	TRBV25-1	-	TRBJ2-7	TGTGCCAGCAGTGTTGGCAGCGTTGAGCAGTACTTC	CASSVGSVEQYF
-	TRBV9	-	TRBJ1-2	TGTGCCAGCAGCGAAGGGCAGGGCGACTATGGCTACACCTTC	CASSEGQGDYGYTF
-	TRBV30	-	TRBJ1-1	TGTGCCTGGAGGTCTCCAGGGCTGAACACTGAAGCTTTCTTT	CAWRSPGLNTEAFF
-	TRBV6-5	TRBD2	TRBJ2-5	TGTGCCAGCAGTGCCGGACTAGCGGGGGAGACCCAGTACTTC	CASSAGLAGETQYF
once	TRBV13	TRBD1	TRBJ2-7	TGTGCCAGCAGCTTGGGACAGGCGCGCGAGCAGTACTTC	CASSLGQAREQYF
-	TRBV7-9	-	TRBJ1-1	TGTGCCAGCAGCTTAGATGGGCCTGAAGCTTTCTTT	CASSLDGPEAFF
once	TRBV30	-	TRBJ1-1	TGTGCCTGGAGTGGGGACCTAGGCACTGAAGCTTTCTTT	CAWSGDLGTEAFF
-	TRBV12-5	-	TRBJ2-7	TGTGCTAGTGCCCTCGGGGCAGCCTACGAGCAGTACTTC	CASALGAAYEQYF
-	TRBV27	-	TRBJ2-2	TGTGCCAGCAGTTTAATTGACACCGGGGAGCTGTTTTTT	CASSLIDTGELFF